Listed below are T cell receptor beta chains from one sample, sequenced in a study of T-cell memory formation after mild COVID-19. TCRdb itself ran the 5' RACE reads through MiXCR, one entry per CDR3 protein. Of around 13,000 distinct CDR3 sequences listed, 12% were seen once; the top ten hold around half. Material: PBMCs or a T cell subset sorted from them (not recorded which). These receptors were taken from an adult woman who had mild COVID-19 (a few samples of this study predate the infection). Cell type and time point are not known. Each CDR3 is given with its conserved first and last residue. The D gene is left open where the match is weak. Expanded clones are given a class, and other clones once, few, many or no size at all.

j_call v_call clone_size d_call cdr3_aa cdr3_nt
TRBJ1-1 TRBV6-2/TRBV6-3 many TRBD1 CASSYWGQTAFF TGTGCCAGCAGTTACTGGGGACAGACTGCTTTCTTT
TRBJ2-5 TRBV18 many TRBD2 CASSGLAVLETQYF TGTGCCAGCTCCGGACTAGCGGTGCTAGAGACCCAGTACTTC
TRBJ1-1 TRBV19 many - CASSIGLLEAFF TGTGCCAGTAGTATAGGACTGCTTGAAGCTTTCTTT
TRBJ1-1 TRBV3-1 many TRBD1 CASSQENRGGYEAFF TGTGCCAGCAGCCAAGAAAACAGGGGAGGGTATGAAGCTTTCTTT
TRBJ2-7 TRBV14 many TRBD1 CASSQGQGAYEQYF TGTGCCAGCAGCCAGGGACAGGGGGCTTACGAGCAGTACTTC
TRBJ2-2 TRBV12-3/TRBV12-4 many - CASSPYSPGELFF TGTGCCAGCAGCCCATACAGCCCCGGGGAGCTGTTTTTT
TRBJ2-1 TRBV5-1 many - CASSLTYSNEQFF TGCGCCAGCAGCTTGACCTACTCCAATGAGCAGTTCTTC
TRBJ2-5 TRBV7-2 many TRBD2 CASSWTSGTSETQYF TGTGCCAGCAGTTGGACTAGCGGGACTAGTGAGACCCAGTACTTC
TRBJ2-3 TRBV11-2 many TRBD2 CASSFGSAGGITDTQYF TGTGCCAGCAGCTTCGGATCGGCGGGAGGGATCACAGATACGCAGTATTTT
TRBJ2-1 TRBV4-2 many TRBD1 CASSQDSDRQGADEQFF TGTGCCAGCAGCCAAGATTCCGACAGACAGGGGGCCGATGAGCAGTTCTTC
TRBJ2-1 TRBV9 many TRBD2 CASSATSGVPNEQFF TGTGCCAGCAGCGCGACTAGCGGGGTTCCTAATGAGCAGTTCTTC
TRBJ2-7 TRBV15 many - CATGFGYEQYF TGTGCCACCGGGTTTGGCTACGAGCAGTACTTC
TRBJ2-2 TRBV24-1 many - CATSDYLGAGELFF TGTGCCACCAGTGATTACCTAGGCGCCGGGGAGCTGTTTTTT
TRBJ2-7 TRBV19 many - CASSKGVEQYF TGTGCCAGTAGTAAGGGGGTCGAGCAGTACTTC
TRBJ2-1 TRBV4-3 many - CASSHELASYNEQFF TGCGCCAGCAGCCATGAACTAGCTTCCTACAATGAGCAGTTCTTC
TRBJ1-1 TRBV4-2 many - CASSHLGTGVNTEAFF TGTGCCAGCAGCCACCTGGGAACGGGAGTGAACACTGAAGCTTTCTTT
TRBJ2-1 TRBV14 many - CASSQDFQVGRYYNEQFF TGTGCCAGCAGCCAAGACTTCCAAGTAGGCAGGTATTACAATGAGCAGTTCTTC
TRBJ2-1 TRBV24-1 many - CATSAQATYNEQFF TGTGCCACCAGTGCGCAGGCTACCTACAATGAGCAGTTCTTC
TRBJ1-1 TRBV30 few - CACSGQDTEAFF TGTGCCTGTTCGGGGCAAGACACTGAAGCTTTCTTT
TRBJ2-3 TRBV7-9 - TRBD2 CASGLAGPSTDTQYF TGTGCCAGCGGTCTAGCGGGGCCCAGCACAGATACGCAGTATTTT
TRBJ2-7 TRBV7-9 many - CASSPDRVSEQYF TGTGCCAGCAGTCCGGACCGGGTGTCCGAGCAGTACTTC
TRBJ2-7 TRBV20-1 - - CSAPQGTIRSEQYF TGCAGTGCTCCCCAAGGGACAATTCGAAGCGAGCAGTACTTC
TRBJ2-3 TRBV12-3/TRBV12-4 large TRBD2 CASSLAGRGPSTDTQYF TGTGCCAGCAGTTTAGCGGGGAGGGGTCCTAGCACAGATACGCAGTATTTT
TRBJ2-3 TRBV3-1 many - CASSQERTEAPGPTDTQYF TGTGCCAGCAGCCAAGAAAGGACGGAGGCACCGGGGCCCACAGATACGCAGTATTTT
TRBJ2-3 TRBV7-9 many - CASSPGIGTDTQYF TGTGCCAGCAGCCCCGGGATTGGCACAGATACGCAGTATTTT
TRBJ1-5 TRBV5-6 many - CASSLTGKQPQHF TGTGCCAGCAGCTTAACAGGGAAACAGCCCCAGCATTTT
TRBJ2-3 TRBV12-2 - - CASRLDRAGGPDTQYF TGTGCAAGTCGCTTAGACCGGGCGGGAGGACCAGATACGCAGTATTTT
TRBJ1-2 TRBV29-1 many - CSVDLGTLVVGYTF TGCAGCGTTGACTTAGGGACCCTCGTCGTGGGCTACACCTTC
TRBJ2-7 TRBV14 many - CASSPLDFTYEQYF TGTGCCAGCAGCCCCTTGGATTTCACCTACGAGCAGTACTTC
TRBJ1-2 TRBV14 many TRBD1 CGVRLADREDYTF TGTGGAGTCCGGCTGGCGGACAGGGAGGACTACACCTTC
TRBJ2-7 TRBV19 many - CASSWDPSSYEQYF TGTGCCAGTAGTTGGGACCCTAGCTCCTACGAGCAGTACTTC
TRBJ2-1 TRBV5-1 many - CASSLFPENNEQFF TGCGCCAGCAGCTTGTTCCCGGAAAACAATGAGCAGTTCTTC
TRBJ1-1 TRBV4-1 many - CASSQDGSGLEAFF TGCGCCAGCAGCCAAGACGGCTCGGGCCTTGAAGCTTTCTTT